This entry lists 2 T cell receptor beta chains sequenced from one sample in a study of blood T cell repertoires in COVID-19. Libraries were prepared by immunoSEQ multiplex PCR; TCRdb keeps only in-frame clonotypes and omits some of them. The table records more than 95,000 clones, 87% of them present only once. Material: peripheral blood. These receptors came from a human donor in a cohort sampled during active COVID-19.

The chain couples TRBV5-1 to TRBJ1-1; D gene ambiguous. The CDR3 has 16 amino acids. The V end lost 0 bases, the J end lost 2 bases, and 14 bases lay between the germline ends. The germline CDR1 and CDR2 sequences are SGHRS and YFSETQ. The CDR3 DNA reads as TGCGCCAGCAGCTTGGATCTGGGCCAGCTAAACACTGAAGCTTTCTTT. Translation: CASSLDLGQLNTEAFF.

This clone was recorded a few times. The CDR3 nucleotides are TGTGCCAGCAGGGGTACACGCCCGGGTTCACCAGCCTACGAGCAGTACTTC. It is translated as CASRGTRPGSPAYEQYF. The chain combines TRBV2 with TRBJ2-7; D is ambiguous. The V end was cut by 6 bases, the J end by 2 bases, with 23 bases between. This CDR3 contains 17 residues. Germline lookup yields CDR1 SNHLY and CDR2 FYNNEI. The full variable domain, in which reference TRBV2 and TRBJ2-7 provide the parts outside the CDR3, is EPEVTQTPSHQVTQMGQEVILRCVPISNHLYFYWYRQILGQKVEFLVSFYNNEISEKSEIFDDQFSVERPDGSNFTLKIRSTKLEDSAMYFCASRGTRPGSPAYEQYFGPGTRLTVT.